The entry below describes one T cell receptor (beta chain). The antigen remains unidentified. A J-beta primer mix and a sample-barcoded 5' primer were used in a second PCR of roughly 6 to 11 cycles. With 12 random nucleotides, a template-switch adaptor tagged each individual cDNA molecule. The yield of each sample was at least 2.5 million CDR3-containing paired-end reads. TCRdb used MiXCR to reprocess the 5' RACE reads, holding one entry per CDR3 protein. This sample carries 650,000 to 1,000,000 distinct CDR3 sequences, under 40% of them seen once, and the ten largest clones take approximately 13%. These data originate in a study of blood T cells in healthy people across ages. General study points: Older age went with lower TCR beta diversity per million T cells, in a roughly linear way. More naive CD4+ cells and higher diversity marked long-lived donors relative to aged donors.

The CDR3 is made up of 18 amino acids. With V trimmed by 9 bases and J by 0 bases, 9 bases remained unmatched. Germline V gene lookup returns CDR1 SNHLY and CDR2 FYNNEI. The chain recombines TRBV2 with TRBJ2-1; 15 nucleotides align to TRBD2. The source of this sequence is a man between 18 and 29 years old in good health. The specimen sequenced was blood. CDR3 sequence: CARTRTSGGALSYNEQFF. DNA of the CDR3: TGTGCCAGGACCAGGACTAGCGGGGGGGCCCTCTCCTACAATGAGCAGTTCTTC.